Here is one T cell receptor beta chain with its context. Its matching antigen is unknown. This sample was taken from a study of T-cell memory formation after mild COVID-19. Barcoded TCR alpha and TCR beta cDNA libraries with UMIs came from 5'RACE using constant-segment primers. One entry per CDR3 protein results from TCRdb running MiXCR on the 5' RACE reads. The sample has 550,000 to 650,000 distinct CDR3 sequences; around 15% are singletons. General observations from the study: Later expanders leaned toward CD4+, whereas clones contracting from day 15 to 85 were balanced CD4/CD8.

The origin of this receptor is an adult woman who had mild COVID-19 (a few samples of this study predate the infection). Cell type and time point are not known. The sample was PBMCs or a T cell subset sorted from them (not recorded which).

As DNA, the CDR3 is TGTGCCAGCAGTTTAGGACAGGTACCCTATGGCTACACCTTC. Its protein is CASSLGQVPYGYTF. The chain uses TRBV12-3 or TRBV12-4 and TRBJ1-2, with D tentatively TRBD1 (6 bases). The V and J ends lost 1 base and 4 bases respectively, with 10 bases between them. This CDR3 contains 14 residues.